This T cell receptor beta chain was sequenced in a study of T cells after yellow fever vaccination. Overall study: Fractions of low cell number were prepared using SMART-Seq v4 Ultra Low Input. Study-level points and caveats: The secondary response was weaker, and its peak arrived faster, on day 5 versus 15. Reappearance after the booster was seen for most primary-vaccination clones, at 96% CD4 and 85% to 90% CD8.

This clonotype was recorded at least ten times. Antigen specificity is unknown. Per germline, CDR1 MNHEY and CDR2 SVGAGI. Trimming took 0 bases from V and 2 from J, leaving 17 bases between them. This CDR3 region has 17 residues. Synthesis of TCR cDNA relied on 5'RACE template switching, which attached a universal primer site and UMIs. TCRdb reprocessed the 5' RACE reads with MiXCR, giving one entry per CDR3 protein. The sample shows a few hundred thousand distinct CDR3 sequences, about 3.7% of them seen only once. The chain combines TRBV6-5 with TRBJ2-7; D might be TRBD1 (6 bases). Sequenced here: PBMCs, sampled 15 days after the yellow fever booster vaccination. This clonotype was sampled from a man between 18 and 29 years old who received the YFV17D yellow fever vaccine. The CDR3 reads CASSYSNPGEKAYEQYF. DNA of the CDR3: TGTGCCAGCAGTTACTCGAATCCAGGGGAGAAAGCCTACGAGCAGTACTTC.